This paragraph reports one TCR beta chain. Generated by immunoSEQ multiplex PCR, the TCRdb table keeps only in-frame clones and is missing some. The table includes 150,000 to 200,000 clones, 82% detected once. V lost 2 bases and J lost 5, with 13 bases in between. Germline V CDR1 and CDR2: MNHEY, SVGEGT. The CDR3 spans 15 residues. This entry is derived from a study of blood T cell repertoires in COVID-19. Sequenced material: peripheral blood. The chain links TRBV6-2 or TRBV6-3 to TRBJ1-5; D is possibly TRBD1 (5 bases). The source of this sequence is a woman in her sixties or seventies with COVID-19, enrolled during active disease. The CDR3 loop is CASSYVQGFDQPQHF. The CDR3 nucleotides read TGTGCCAGCAGTTACGTTCAGGGCTTCGATCAGCCCCAGCATTTT.